The T cell receptor beta chain under discussion was sequenced for a study of blood T cell repertoires in COVID-19. The protocol was immunoSEQ multiplex PCR, while the TCRdb copy is restricted to in-frame clones and leaves out a portion. The sample has about 200,000 clones; 89% are singletons. Per germline, CDR1 SGHRS and CDR2 YFSETQ. The CDR3 runs to 14 residues. With 2 bases clipped from V and 5 bases from J, the junction kept 5 bases outside the gene matches. Sequencing was performed on PBMCs or T cells enriched from blood (not recorded which). The chain couples TRBV5-1 to TRBJ1-2, with TRBD1 matching 8 bases. The source is a woman aged 18-30 years who had recovered from COVID-19. The CDR3 DNA reads TGCGCCAGCAGCTTAGGCAGGGGGCTGTATGGCTACACCTTC. Amino acid sequence: CASSLGRGLYGYTF.